The present T cell receptor beta chain was sequenced within a study of OX40 agonist ivuxolimab in advanced cancers. Broadly, across the study: Ivuxolimab, which targeted the costimulatory receptor OX40 (CD134), was an agonistic, fully human IgG2 monoclonal antibody. A male proportion of almost 85% and a mean age of approximately 62 years, ranging from 23 to 79, were recorded for the dose-escalation cohort. The purpose of peripheral TCRbeta sequencing was to test whether ivuxolimab changed TCR sequence diversity and led to clonal T-cell expansion. The paper covers the monotherapy dose-escalation part of the phase I ivuxolimab trial, which included N ≈ 57 patients. Partial responses were achieved by three dose-escalation patients, of whom one had hepatocellular carcinoma and two had cutaneous melanoma. Of the 50 to 55 dose-escalation patients, hepatocellular carcinoma was present in approximately 20, melanoma in around 15, renal cell carcinoma in 9 and head and neck cancer in 9. Intravenous ivuxolimab was administered to patients every 2 weeks at six dose levels: 0.01, 0.1, 0.3, 1.5, 3 and 10 mg/kg. Patients were allowed to have had prior anti-PD-1, anti-PD-L1 or anti-CTLA-4 therapy, and approximately 41% of the dose-escalation patients had previously received checkpoint inhibitors. Findings and caveats that apply to the study as a whole: At doses of 0.1 to 3.0 mg/kg, clonal expansion of both CD4+ and CD8+ T cells in blood was seen between baseline and week 6. On average, CD8+ T cells showed more expanded clones than CD4+ T cells after ivuxolimab. The antigen specificity of the clonally expanded peripheral T cells was not determined. In the 0.1-3.0 mg/kg groups, partial responders had among the lowest normalized peripheral clonal expansion, particularly in CD8+ T cells. Low levels of normalized T-cell clonal expansion were also shown by some nonresponding patients.

Remarks on this clone: Its antigen is unknown. Per-nucleotide qualities are absent, and no much larger clonotype sits a single base away.

Patients with a history of autoimmune disease or receiving systemic immunosuppression were excluded from the trial. In every dose cohort, peripheral blood was drawn for TCR sequencing at baseline, cycle 4 day 1, and cycle 7 day 1. Samples came from an open-label, multicenter, first-in-human phase I dose-escalation trial of ivuxolimab. The trial enrolled adults with locally advanced or metastatic head and neck squamous cell, hepatocellular, melanoma or renal cell carcinoma. Before TCR sequencing, CD4+ T cells and CD8+ T cells were sorted from peripheral blood as separate populations. The CDR3, cysteine through phenylalanine, is 12 amino acids long. The only DNA kept is the CDR3, 36 bases in frame from the first base. CDR1 and CDR2, looked up from the germline V gene, are SGDLS and YYNGEE. V trim: 7 bases; J trim: 6 bases; unmatched bases: 3. Genomic DNA was extracted from sorted cells for sequencing of the TCRbeta CDR3 region. The immunoSEQ Assay was used to sequence the TCRbeta CDR3 regions. What TCRdb holds here is the immuneACCESS table cut down to in-frame rearrangements. Part of the clones is not present; checked against another copy, under half of the missing clones reflect an unresolved V gene, and the others are unexplained. Across this sample there are roughly 80,000 clones, with 70% to 90% seen only once. Of the sample, around 0.88% falls within the top ten clones.

The rearranged segments are TRBV9 and TRBJ2-1, and 8 junction bases match TRBD2. This TCR was recovered from an adult with an advanced solid tumor such as melanoma, head and neck, liver or kidney cancer. The source was CD4+ or CD8+ T cells sorted from blood, collected in a trial of the OX40 agonist ivuxolimab. The DNA sequence is TGTGCCAGCGGGGCGGGGGGCAATGAGCAGTTCTTC. Its protein product is CASGAGGNEQFF.